This TCR beta chain stems from a study of Graves' ophthalmopathy and Graves' hyperthyroidism. The sequenced template was RNA, covering the TCR beta CDR3 region. After a first-round RT-PCR with HTBI primers, a second-round multiplex PCR was run. One entry per CDR3 protein, called by TCRdb with MiXCR from the multiplex PCR reads. The table includes over a million distinct CDR3 sequences, 35% to 40% detected once. There are many counts of this clonotype. The TCR comes from an adult man with Graves' hyperthyroidism. The specimen sequenced was peripheral blood or thyroid tissue (not recorded which).

CDR3 amino acids: CASSYSSPLWYEQYF. In nucleotides, the CDR3 is TGTGCCAGCAGTTACTCAAGTCCGTTGTGGTACGAGCAGTACTTC. The chain carries TRBV6-6 and TRBJ2-7; D is undetermined. The V end was cut by 0 bases, the J end by 4 bases, with 13 bases between. There are 15 residues in the CDR3. In germline, CDR1 is MNHNY, CDR2 SVGAGI (reference sequence).